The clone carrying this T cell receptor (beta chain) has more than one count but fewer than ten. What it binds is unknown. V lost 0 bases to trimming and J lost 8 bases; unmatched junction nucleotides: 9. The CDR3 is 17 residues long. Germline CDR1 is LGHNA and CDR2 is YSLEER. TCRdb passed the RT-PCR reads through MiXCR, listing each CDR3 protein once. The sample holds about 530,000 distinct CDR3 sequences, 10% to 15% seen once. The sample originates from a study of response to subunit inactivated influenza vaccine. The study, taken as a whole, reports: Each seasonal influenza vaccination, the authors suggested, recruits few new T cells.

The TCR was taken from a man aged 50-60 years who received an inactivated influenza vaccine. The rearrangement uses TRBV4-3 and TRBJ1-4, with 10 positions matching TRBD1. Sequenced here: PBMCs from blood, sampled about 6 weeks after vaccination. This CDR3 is CASSQDLQTGGREKLFF. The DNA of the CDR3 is TGCGCCAGCAGCCAAGATTTGCAGACAGGGGGCCGGGAAAAACTGTTTTTT.